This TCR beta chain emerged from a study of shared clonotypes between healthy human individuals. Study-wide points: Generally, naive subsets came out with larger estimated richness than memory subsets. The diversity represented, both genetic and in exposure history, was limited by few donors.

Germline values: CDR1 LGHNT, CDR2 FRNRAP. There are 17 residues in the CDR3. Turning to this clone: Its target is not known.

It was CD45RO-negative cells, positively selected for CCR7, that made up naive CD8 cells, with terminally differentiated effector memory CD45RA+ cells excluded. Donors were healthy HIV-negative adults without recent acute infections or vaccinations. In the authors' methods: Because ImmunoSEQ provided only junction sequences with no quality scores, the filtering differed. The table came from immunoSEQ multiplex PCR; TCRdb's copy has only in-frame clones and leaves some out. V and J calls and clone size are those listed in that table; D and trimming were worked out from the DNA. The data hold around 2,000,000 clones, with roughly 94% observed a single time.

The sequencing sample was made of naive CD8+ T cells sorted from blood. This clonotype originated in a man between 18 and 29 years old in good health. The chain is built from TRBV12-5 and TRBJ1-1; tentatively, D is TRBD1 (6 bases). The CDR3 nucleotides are TGTGTCACGATGGCTGGGGGCAGGGGATGGTCGGACACTGAAGCTTTCTTT. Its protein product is CVTMAGGRGWSDTEAFF.